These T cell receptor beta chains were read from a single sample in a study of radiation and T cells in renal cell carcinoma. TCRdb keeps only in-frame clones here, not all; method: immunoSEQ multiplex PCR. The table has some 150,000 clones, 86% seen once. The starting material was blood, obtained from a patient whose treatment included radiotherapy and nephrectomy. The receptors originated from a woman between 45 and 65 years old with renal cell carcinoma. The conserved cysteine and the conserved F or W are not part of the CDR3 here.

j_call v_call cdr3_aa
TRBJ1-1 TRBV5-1 ASSPRTGREAEAF
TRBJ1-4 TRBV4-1 ASSQEGQGGEKLF
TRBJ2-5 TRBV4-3 ASSQDHRGETQY
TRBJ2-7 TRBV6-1 ASSEILTSVSYEQY
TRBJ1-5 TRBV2 ASSAGRGLNQPQH
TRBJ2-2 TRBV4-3 ASSRTGFSTGELF
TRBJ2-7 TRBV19 ASRLGGDSEQY
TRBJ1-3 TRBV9 ASSVAPNSGNTIY
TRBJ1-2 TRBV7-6 ASSLGAGGYGYT
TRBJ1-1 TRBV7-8 ASSTPGTGGSHTEAF
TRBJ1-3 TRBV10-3 AISESTGTSSGNTIY
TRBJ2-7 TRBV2 ASRLEGWY
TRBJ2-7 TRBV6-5 ASSSRQGTGEQY
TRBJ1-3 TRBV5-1 ASSREQGIGNTIY
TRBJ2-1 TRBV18 ASSPPTGEGWF
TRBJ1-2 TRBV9 ASSVGDSVDSYGYT
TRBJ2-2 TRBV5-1 ASSLGQGSGELF
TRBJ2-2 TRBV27 ASSLTRDGTGELF
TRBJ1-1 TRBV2 ASSYEQGDAF
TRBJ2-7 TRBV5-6 ASTMGGRGPYEQY
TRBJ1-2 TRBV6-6 ASSSPGRPNYGYT
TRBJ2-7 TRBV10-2 ASTGTSGRAGEQY
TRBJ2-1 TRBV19 ASTKGQGAWQF